Included here is one T cell receptor beta chain sequence, with context. The sample is drawn from a study of blood T cell repertoires in COVID-19. Study information: Material from acute and convalescent COVID-19 was sourced from the United States, Italy and Spain. The analysed material was cDNA or gDNA that came from T cells, B-cell-depleted T cells, or PBMCs.

CDR1 is MDHEN and CDR2 is SYDVKM in the germline V gene. CDR3 length equals 13 residues. The V segment lost 7 bases and the J segment 8 bases; nucleotides outside the gene matches: 9. Original analysis: Reference gene primer amplification gave estimated nucleated cell counts. Produced via immunoSEQ multiplex PCR; TCRdb's table is partial and in-frame only. The V and J calls and clone size were taken over from that table, and D and trimming were inferred from the DNA. Of some 200,000 clones listed, 88% are singletons. Sequenced sample: peripheral blood. This TCR came from a man in his forties with active or convalescent COVID-19. This chain joins TRBV28 and TRBJ1-2; 8 bases agree with TRBD1. The CDR3 nucleotides read TGTGCCAGCACTCTCAGGGGGCTGGACGGCTACACCTTC. Translating gives CASTLRGLDGYTF.